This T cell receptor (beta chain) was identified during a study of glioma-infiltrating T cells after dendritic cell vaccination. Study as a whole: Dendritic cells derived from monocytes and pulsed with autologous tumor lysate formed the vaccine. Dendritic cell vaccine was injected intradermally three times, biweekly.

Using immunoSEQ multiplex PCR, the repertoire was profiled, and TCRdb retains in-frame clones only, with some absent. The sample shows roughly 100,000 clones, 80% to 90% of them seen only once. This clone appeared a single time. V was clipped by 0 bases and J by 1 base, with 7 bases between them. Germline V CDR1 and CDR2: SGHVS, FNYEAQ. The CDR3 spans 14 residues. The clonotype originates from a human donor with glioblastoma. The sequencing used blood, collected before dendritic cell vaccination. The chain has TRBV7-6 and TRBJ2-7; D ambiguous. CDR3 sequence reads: CASSLAHGSYEQYF. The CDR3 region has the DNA TGTGCCAGCAGCTTAGCGCACGGGTCCTACGAGCAGTACTTC.